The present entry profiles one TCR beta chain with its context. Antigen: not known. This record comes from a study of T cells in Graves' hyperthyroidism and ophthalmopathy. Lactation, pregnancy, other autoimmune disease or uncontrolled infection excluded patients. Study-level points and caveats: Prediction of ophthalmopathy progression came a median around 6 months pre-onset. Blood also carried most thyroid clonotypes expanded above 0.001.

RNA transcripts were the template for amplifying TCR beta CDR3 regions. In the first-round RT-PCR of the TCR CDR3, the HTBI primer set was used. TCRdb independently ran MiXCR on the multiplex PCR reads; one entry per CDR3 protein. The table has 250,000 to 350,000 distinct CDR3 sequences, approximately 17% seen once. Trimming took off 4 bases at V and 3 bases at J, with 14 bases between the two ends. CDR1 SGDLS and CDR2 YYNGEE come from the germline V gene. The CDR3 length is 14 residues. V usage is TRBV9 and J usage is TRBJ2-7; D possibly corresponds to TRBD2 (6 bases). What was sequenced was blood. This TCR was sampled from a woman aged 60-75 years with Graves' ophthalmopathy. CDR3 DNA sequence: TGTGCCAGCAGCCCCTCGGGACTTAGCTACGAGCAGTACTTC. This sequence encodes CASSPSGLSYEQYF.